The entry that follows covers one T cell receptor (beta chain) sequence. The antigen remains unidentified. This record belongs to a study of blood T cells in healthy people across ages. Using a J-beta primer mix together with a sample-barcoded 5' primer, a second PCR was run for about 6 to 11 cycles. Researchers report that a template-switch adaptor with 12 random nucleotides tagged each cDNA molecule. Each CDR3 protein gets one entry after TCRdb re-called the 5' RACE reads with MiXCR. This sample has 1.4 million or so distinct CDR3 sequences; less than 45% occur once, and the top ten carry 4%. Findings and limits, study-wide: Naive T cell percentage and TCR beta diversity correlated strongly. Estimated diversity, derived from one million T cells, was regarded as an underestimate. Long-lived donors had more naive CD4+ cells and higher diversity than aged donors.

The length of the CDR3 is 15 residues. CDR1 is MNHNS, CDR2 SASEGT, per germline. Trimming cost V 2 bases and J 10 bases; bases outside gene matches: 7. The V call is TRBV6-1, the J call TRBJ1-6, with 8 positions matching TRBD1. The clonotype comes from a woman younger than 30 in good health. The sample comprised blood. As DNA, the CDR3 is TGTGCCAGCAGTGAACTACAGGGGGGATACTCACCCCTCCACTTT. Amino acid sequence: CASSELQGGYSPLHF.